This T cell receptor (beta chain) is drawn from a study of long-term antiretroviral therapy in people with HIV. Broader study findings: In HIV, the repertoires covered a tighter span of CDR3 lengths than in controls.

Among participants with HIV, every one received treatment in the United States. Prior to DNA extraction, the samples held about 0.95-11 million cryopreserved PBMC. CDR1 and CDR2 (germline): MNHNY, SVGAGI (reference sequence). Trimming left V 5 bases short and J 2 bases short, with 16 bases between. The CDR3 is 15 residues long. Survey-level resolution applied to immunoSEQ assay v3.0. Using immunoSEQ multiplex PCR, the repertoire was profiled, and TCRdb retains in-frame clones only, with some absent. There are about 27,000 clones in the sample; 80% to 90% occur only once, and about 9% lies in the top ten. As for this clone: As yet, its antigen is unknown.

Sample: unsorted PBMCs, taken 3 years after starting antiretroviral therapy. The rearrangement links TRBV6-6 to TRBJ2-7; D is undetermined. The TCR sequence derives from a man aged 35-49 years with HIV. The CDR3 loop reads CASSPGLYNAYEQYF. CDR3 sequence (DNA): TGTGCCAGCAGTCCTGGGTTATATAACGCCTACGAGCAGTACTTC.